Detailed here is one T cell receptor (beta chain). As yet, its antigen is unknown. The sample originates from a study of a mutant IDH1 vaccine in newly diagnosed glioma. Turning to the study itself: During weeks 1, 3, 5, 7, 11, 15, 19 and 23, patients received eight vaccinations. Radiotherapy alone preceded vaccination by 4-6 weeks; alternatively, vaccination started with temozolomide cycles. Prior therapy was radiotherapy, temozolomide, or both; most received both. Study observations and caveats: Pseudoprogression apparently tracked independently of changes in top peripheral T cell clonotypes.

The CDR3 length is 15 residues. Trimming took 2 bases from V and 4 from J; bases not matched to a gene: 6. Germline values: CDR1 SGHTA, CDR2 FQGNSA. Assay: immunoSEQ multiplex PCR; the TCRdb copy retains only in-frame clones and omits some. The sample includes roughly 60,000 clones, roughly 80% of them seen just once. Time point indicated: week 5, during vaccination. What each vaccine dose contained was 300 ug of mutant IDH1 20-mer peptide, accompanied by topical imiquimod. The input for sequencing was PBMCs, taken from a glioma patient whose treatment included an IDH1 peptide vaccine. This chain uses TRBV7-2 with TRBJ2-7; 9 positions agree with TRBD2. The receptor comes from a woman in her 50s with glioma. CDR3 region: CASSLRAGGPYEQYF. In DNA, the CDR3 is TGTGCCAGCAGCTTAAGGGCGGGGGGGCCGTACGAGCAGTACTTC.